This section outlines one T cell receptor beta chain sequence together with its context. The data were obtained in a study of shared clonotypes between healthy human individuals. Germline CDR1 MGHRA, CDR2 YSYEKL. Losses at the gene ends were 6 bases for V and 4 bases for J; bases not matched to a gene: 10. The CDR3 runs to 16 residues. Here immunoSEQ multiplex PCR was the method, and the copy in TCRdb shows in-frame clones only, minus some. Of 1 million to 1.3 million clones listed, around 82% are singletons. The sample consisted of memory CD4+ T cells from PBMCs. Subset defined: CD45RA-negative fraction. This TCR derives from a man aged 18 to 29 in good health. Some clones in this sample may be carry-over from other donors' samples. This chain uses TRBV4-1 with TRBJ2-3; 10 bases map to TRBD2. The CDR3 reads CASRRNYGTSADTQYF. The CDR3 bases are TGCGCCAGCAGGCGAAACTACGGGACTAGCGCAGATACGCAGTATTTT.